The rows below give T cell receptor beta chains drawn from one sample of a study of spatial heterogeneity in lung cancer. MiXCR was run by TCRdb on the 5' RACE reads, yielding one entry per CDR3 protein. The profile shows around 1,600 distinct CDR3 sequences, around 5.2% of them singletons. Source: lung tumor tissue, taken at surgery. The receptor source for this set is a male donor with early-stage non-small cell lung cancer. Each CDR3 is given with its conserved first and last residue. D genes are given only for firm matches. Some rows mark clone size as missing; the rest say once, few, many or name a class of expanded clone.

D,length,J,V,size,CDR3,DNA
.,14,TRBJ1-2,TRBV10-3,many,CAISESGPNYGYTF,TGTGCCATCAGTGAGTCGGGACCTAACTATGGCTACACCTTC
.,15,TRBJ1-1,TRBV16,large,CASSHRQGKNTEAFF,TGTGCCAGCAGCCATAGGCAGGGAAAGAACACTGAAGCTTTCTTT
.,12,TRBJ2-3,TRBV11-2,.,CASSPEGVTQYF,TGTGCCAGCAGCCCCGAGGGTGTTACGCAGTATTTT
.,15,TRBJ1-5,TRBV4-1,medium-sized,CASSQGRSENQPQHF,TGCGCCAGCAGCCAAGGTCGATCGGAGAATCAGCCCCAGCATTTT
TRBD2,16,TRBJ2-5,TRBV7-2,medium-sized,CASSPHRGGTQETQYF,TGTGCCAGCAGCCCCCACCGGGGGGGGACGCAAGAGACCCAGTACTTC
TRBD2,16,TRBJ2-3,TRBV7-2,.,CASSAPSGGGPDTQYF,TGTGCCAGCAGCGCTCCTAGCGGGGGGGGACCAGATACGCAGTATTTT
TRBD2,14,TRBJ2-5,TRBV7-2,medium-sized,CASSFPSGVMTQYF,TGTGCCAGCAGCTTCCCTAGCGGGGTAATGACCCAGTACTTC
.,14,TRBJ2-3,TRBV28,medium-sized,CASSLGRGTDTQYF,TGTGCCAGCAGTTTAGGCAGGGGCACAGATACGCAGTATTTT
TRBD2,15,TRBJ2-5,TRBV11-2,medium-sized,CASRSNRGAGETQYF,TGTGCCAGCAGGTCGAACAGAGGAGCGGGGGAGACCCAGTACTTC
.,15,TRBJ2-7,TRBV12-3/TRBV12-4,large,CASSLLTAITGEQYF,TGTGCCAGCAGTTTATTGACGGCCATTACCGGCGAGCAGTACTTC
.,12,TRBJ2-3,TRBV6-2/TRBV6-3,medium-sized,CASSPLTRTQYF,TGTGCCAGCAGTCCTCTGACTAGAACGCAGTATTTT
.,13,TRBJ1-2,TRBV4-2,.,CASSPDQNYGYTF,TGTGCCAGCAGCCCCGACCAGAACTATGGCTACACCTTC
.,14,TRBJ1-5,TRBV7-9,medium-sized,CASSLGGEGQPQHF,TGTGCCAGCAGCTTGGGCGGGGAAGGGCAGCCCCAGCATTTT
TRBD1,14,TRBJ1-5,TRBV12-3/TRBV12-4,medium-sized,CASSLGTGDQPQHF,TGTGCCAGCAGCCTCGGGACAGGGGATCAGCCCCAGCATTTT
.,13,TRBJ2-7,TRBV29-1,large,CSVSEGGSYEQYF,TGCAGCGTGTCGGAAGGGGGTTCCTACGAGCAGTACTTC
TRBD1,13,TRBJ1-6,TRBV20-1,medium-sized,CSAGGQNNSPLHF,TGCAGTGCTGGGGGACAGAATAATTCACCCCTCCACTTT
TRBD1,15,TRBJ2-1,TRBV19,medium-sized,CASSIGGTGGVEQFF,TGTGCCAGTAGTATAGGGGGGACAGGGGGCGTTGAGCAGTTCTTC
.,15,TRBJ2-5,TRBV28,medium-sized,CASSLGPGFQETQYF,TGTGCCAGCAGTCTCGGGCCTGGATTCCAAGAGACCCAGTACTTC
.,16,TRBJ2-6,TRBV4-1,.,CASSQDSSSGANVLTF,TGCGCCAGCAGCCAAGACTCGTCCTCTGGGGCCAACGTCCTGACTTTC
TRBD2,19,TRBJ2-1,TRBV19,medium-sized,CASSIQVAGASGSYNEQFF,TGTGCCAGTAGTATCCAAGTAGCGGGGGCCTCGGGGTCCTACAATGAGCAGTTCTTC
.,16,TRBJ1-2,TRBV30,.,CAWNSPRSVGRDGYTF,TGTGCCTGGAATTCCCCACGCTCCGTGGGGCGAGATGGCTACACCTTC
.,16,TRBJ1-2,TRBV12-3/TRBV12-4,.,CASSWVNRVTNYGYTF,TGTGCCAGCAGTTGGGTAAACAGGGTGACTAACTATGGCTACACCTTC
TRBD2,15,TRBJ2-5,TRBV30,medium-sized,CAWSVWGGYQETQYF,TGTGCCTGGAGTGTCTGGGGAGGGTACCAAGAGACCCAGTACTTC
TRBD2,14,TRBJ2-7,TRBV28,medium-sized,CASTPGGSSYEQYF,TGTGCCAGCACGCCGGGGGGGAGCTCCTACGAGCAGTACTTC
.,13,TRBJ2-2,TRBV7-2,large,CASSLTNTGELFF,TGTGCCAGCAGCCTTACCAACACCGGGGAGCTGTTTTTT
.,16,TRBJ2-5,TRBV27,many,CASSLTLDLGKETQYF,TGTGCCAGCAGTTTAACACTGGACCTAGGGAAGGAGACCCAGTACTTC
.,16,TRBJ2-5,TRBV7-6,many,CASSLVPRGAQETQYF,TGTGCCAGCAGCTTAGTGCCCCGGGGGGCGCAAGAGACCCAGTACTTC
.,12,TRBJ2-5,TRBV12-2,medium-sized,CASRSRRGTQYF,TGTGCAAGTCGCTCCCGAAGAGGGACCCAGTACTTC
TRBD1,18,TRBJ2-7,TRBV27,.,CASSLRYRRTGKPYEQYF,TGTGCCAGCAGTTTACGATACCGACGGACAGGGAAGCCCTACGAGCAGTACTTC